This entry describes one T cell receptor (beta chain). What it binds is not known. Treatment given: approximately 9-day PBMC culture with coronavirus spike peptide pools or control peptides (ViraFEST assay). Per-well cultures of approximately 2.1 million PBMCs received 9.5 to 10 IU/ml IL-2 and 10 ug/ml peptide pools. With the Oncomine TCR Beta short-read assay, DNA from cultured CD4+ T cells was sequenced. TCRdb analysed the PCR reads with MiXCR anew, one entry per CDR3 protein. The sample lists around 20,000 distinct CDR3 sequences, roughly a quarter occurring once. Germline values: CDR1 MGHDK, CDR2 SYGVNS. There are 13 residues in the CDR3. V lost 5 bases and J lost 3, with 11 bases in between. The sample comes from a study of vaccination and CD4 T cells after COVID-19. Overall study: From HCoV-229E, HCoV-OC43, HCoV-NL63 and SARS-CoV-2, overlapping spike peptides were used to stimulate the cells.

Overall study findings and caveats: Looking at convalescent patients, a median roughly 90% of reactive clones were present only post-vaccination.

The gene calls are TRBV25-1 and TRBJ2-7; D is unclear. Sequencing used cultured CD4+ T cells from blood. This TCR came from a human donor with COVID-19. The CDR3 loop reads CASSTPDVYEQYF. Written as DNA, the CDR3 is TGTGCCAGCAGTACGCCGGACGTCTACGAGCAGTACTTC.